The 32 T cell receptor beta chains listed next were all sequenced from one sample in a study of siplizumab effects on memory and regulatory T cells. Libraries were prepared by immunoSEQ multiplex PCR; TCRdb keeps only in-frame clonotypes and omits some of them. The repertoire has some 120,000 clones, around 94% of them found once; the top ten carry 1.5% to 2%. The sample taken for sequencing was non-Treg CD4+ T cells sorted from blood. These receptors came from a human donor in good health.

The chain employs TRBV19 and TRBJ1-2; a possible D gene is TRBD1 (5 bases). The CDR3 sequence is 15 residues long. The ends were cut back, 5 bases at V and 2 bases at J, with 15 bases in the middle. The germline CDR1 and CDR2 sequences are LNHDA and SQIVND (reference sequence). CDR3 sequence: CASSAPGTVNYGYTF. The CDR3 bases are TGTGCCAGTAGTGCTCCCGGGACGGTAAACTATGGCTACACCTTC.

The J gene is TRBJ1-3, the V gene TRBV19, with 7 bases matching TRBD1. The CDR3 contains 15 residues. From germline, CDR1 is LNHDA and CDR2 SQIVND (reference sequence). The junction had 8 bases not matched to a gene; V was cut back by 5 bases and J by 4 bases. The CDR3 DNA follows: TGTGCCAGTAGTGCGGGACAGCTCCCAGGAAACACCATATATTTT. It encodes CASSAGQLPGNTIYF.

CDR3 nucleotides: TGTGCCAGCTCAGAACAAGCAGTCATCTCTGGAAACACCATATATTTT. Translation: CASSEQAVISGNTIYF. The chain has TRBV18 and TRBJ1-3; the D is unclear. The V gene lost 5 bases and the J gene lost 0 bases, with 14 bases spanning the gap. Germline assignment: CDR1 KGHSH and CDR2 LQKENI. This CDR3 has 16 amino acids.

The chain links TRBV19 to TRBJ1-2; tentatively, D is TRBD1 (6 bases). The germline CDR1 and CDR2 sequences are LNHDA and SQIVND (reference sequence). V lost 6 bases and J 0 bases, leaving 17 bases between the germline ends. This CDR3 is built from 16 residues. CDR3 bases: TGTGCCAGTAGAACCGGACAGTTTCGAGCTAACTATGGCTACACCTTC. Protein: CASRTGQFRANYGYTF.

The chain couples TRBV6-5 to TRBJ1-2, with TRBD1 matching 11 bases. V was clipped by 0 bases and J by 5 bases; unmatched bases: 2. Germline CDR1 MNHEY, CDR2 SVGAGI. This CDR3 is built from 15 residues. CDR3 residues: CASSYSGTGGYGYTF. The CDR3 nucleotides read TGTGCCAGCAGTTACTCCGGGACAGGGGGTTATGGCTACACCTTC.

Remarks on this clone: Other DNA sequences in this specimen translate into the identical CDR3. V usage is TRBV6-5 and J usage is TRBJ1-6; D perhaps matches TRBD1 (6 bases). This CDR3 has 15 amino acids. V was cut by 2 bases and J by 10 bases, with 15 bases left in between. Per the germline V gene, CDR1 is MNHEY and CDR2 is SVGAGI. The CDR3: CASSYEGRGRSPLHF. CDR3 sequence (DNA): TGTGCCAGCAGTTACGAGGGCAGGGGAAGATCACCCCTCCACTTT.

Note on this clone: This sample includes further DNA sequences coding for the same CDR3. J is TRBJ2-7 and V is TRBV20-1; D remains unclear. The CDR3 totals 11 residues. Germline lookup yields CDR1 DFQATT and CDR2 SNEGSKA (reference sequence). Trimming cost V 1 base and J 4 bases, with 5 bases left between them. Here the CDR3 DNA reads TGCAGTGCTAGAGGTTCATACGAGCAGTACTTC. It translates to CSARGSYEQYF.

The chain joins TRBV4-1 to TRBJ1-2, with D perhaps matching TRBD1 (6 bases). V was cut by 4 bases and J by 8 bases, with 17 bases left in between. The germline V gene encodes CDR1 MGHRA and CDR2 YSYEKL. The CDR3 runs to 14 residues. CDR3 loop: CASSPLTGAGGYTF. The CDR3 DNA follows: TGCGCCAGCAGCCCCCTGACGGGGGCAGGAGGCTACACCTTC.

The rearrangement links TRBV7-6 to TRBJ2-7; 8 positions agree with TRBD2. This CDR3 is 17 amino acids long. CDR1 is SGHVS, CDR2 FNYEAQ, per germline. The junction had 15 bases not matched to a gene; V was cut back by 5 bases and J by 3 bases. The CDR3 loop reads CASSRGGFGGSIYEQYF. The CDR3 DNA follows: TGTGCCAGCAGCCGGGGGGGTTTTGGCGGGAGTATCTACGAGCAGTACTTC.

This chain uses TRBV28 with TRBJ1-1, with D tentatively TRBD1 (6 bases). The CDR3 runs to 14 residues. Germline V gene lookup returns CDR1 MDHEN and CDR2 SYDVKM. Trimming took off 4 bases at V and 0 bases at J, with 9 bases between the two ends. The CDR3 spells CASSSGQLNTEAFF. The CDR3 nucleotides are TGTGCCAGCAGTTCCGGACAGCTGAACACTGAAGCTTTCTTT.

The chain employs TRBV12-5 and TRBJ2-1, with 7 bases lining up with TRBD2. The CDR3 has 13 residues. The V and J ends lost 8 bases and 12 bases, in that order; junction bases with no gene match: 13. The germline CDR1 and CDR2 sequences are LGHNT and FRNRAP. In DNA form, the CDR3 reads TGTGCTAGTTGGGTCGGGAATAGCGGGCGGCAGTTCTTC. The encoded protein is CASWVGNSGRQFF.

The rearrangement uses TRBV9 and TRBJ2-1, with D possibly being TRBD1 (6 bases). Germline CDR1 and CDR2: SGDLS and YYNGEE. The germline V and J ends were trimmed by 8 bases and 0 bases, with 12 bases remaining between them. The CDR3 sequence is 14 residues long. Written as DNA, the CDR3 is TGTGCCAGTTCCCGAGGGGGCTCCTACAATGAGCAGTTCTTC. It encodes CASSRGGSYNEQFF.

The CDR3 is CSVASNSGANVLTF. The CDR3 DNA sequence: TGCAGCGTTGCCTCAAACTCTGGGGCCAACGTCCTGACTTTC. The chain links TRBV29-1 to TRBJ2-6; D is uncertain. The V end lost 4 bases, the J end lost 0 bases, and 7 bases lay between the germline ends. Germline lookup yields CDR1 SQVTM and CDR2 ANQGSEA. This CDR3 contains 14 residues.

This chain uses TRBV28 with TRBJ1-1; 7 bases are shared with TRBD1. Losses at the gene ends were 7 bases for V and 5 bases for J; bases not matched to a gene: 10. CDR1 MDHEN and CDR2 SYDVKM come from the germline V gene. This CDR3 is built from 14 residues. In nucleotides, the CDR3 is TGTGCCAGCATCCCACAGGGGAAGGCTACTGAAGCTTTCTTT. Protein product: CASIPQGKATEAFF.

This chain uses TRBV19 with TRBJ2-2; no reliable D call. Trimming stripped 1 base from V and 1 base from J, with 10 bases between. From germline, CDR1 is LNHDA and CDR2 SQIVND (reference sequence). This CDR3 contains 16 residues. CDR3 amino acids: CASSIGASLNTGELFF. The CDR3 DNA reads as TGTGCCAGTAGTATAGGGGCAAGCCTGAACACCGGGGAGCTGTTTTTT.

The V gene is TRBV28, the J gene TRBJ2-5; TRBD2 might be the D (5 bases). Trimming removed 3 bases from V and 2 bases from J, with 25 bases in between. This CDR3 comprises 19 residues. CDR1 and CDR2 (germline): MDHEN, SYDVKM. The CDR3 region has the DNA TGTGCCAGCAGTTTCCCACTAGGAGGCGGTTCGGGCCGACAAGAGACCCAGTACTTC. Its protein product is CASSFPLGGGSGRQETQYF.

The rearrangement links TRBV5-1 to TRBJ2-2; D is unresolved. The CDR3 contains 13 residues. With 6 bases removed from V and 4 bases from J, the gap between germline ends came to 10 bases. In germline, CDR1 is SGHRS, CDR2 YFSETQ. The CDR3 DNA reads TGCGCCAGCATGGAAGGAAGCACCGGGGAGCTGTTTTTT. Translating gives CASMEGSTGELFF.

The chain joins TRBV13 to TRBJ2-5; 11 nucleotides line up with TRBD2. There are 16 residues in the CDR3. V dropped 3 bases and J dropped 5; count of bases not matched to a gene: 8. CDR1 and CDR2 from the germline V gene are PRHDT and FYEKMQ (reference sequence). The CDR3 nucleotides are TGTGCCAGCAGCTTTAGCGTAGCGGGGGGGCCGGAGACCCAGTACTTC. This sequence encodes CASSFSVAGGPETQYF. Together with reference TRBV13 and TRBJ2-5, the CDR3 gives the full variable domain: AAGVIQSPRHLIKEKRETATLKCYPIPRHDTVYWYQQGPGQDPQFLISFYEKMQSDKGSIPDRFSAQQFSDYHSELNMSSLELGDSALYFCASSFSVAGGPETQYFGPGTRLLVL.

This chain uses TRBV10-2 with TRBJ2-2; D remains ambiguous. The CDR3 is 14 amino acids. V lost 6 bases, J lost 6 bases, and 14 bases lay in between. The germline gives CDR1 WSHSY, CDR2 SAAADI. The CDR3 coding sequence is TGCGCCAGCAGCCAAGTACTTGGGGCCGGGGAGCTGTTTTTT. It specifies CASSQVLGAGELFF.

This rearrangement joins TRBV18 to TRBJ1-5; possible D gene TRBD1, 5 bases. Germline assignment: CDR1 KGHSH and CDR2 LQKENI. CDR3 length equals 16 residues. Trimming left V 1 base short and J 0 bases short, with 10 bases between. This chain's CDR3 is CASSPQGPHSNQPQHF. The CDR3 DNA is TGTGCCAGCTCACCACAGGGGCCCCATAGCAATCAGCCCCAGCATTTT. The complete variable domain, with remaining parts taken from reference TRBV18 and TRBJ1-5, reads NAGVMQNPRHLVRRRGQEARLRCSPMKGHSHVYWYRQLPEEGLKFMVYLQKENIIDESGMPKERFSAEFPKEGPSILRIQQVVRGDSAAYFCASSPQGPHSNQPQHFGDGTRLSIL.

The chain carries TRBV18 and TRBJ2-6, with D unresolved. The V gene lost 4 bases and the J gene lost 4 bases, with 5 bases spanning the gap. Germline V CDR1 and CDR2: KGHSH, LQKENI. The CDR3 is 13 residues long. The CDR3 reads CASSLRGANVLTF. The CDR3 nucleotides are TGTGCCAGCTCACTTCGAGGGGCCAACGTCCTGACTTTC.

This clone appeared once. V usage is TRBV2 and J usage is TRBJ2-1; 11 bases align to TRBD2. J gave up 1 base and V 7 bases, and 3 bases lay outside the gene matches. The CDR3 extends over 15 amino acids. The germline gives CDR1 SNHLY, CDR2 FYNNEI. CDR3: CASKRTSGSYNEQFF. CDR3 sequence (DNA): TGTGCCAGCAAACGGACTAGCGGGTCCTACAATGAGCAGTTCTTC.

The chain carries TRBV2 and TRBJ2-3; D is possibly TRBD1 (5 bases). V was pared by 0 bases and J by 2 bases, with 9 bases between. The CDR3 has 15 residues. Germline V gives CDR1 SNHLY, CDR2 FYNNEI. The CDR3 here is CASSEALGLTDTQYF. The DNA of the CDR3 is TGTGCCAGCAGTGAAGCGCTGGGGCTCACAGATACGCAGTATTTT.

CDR3 bases: TGCGCCAGCAGCTTGGGGACTAGCGAGGCTGCGCAGTATTTT. This codes for CASSLGTSEAAQYF. The rearrangement joins TRBV5-1 to TRBJ2-3; 9 positions match TRBD2. The trim removed 0 bases at V and 10 bases at J, leaving 6 bases unmatched. CDR1 and CDR2 from the germline V gene are SGHRS and YFSETQ. The CDR3 is 14 residues long. Filled out from reference TRBV5-1 and TRBJ2-3, the complete variable domain reads KAGVTQTPRYLIKTRGQQVTLSCSPISGHRSVSWYQQTPGQGLQFLFEYFSETQRNKGNFPGRFSGRQFSNSRSEMNVSTLELGDSALYLCASSLGTSEAAQYFGPGTRLTVL.

CDR3 amino acids: CASSRGGSNYGYTF. For the CDR3, the DNA is TGTGCCAGTAGTCGGGGGGGGTCTAACTATGGCTACACCTTC. The chain uses TRBV19 and TRBJ1-2, with D perhaps matching TRBD1 (5 bases). This CDR3 spans 14 amino acids. Trimming shortened V by 5 bases and J by 0 bases, and 10 bases separated the two germline ends. The germline gives CDR1 LNHDA, CDR2 SQIVND (reference sequence).

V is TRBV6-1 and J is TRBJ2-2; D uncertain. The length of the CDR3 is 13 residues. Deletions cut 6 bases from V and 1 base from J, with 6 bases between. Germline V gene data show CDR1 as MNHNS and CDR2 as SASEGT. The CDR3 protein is CASSPVNTGELFF. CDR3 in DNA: TGTGCCAGCAGCCCAGTGAACACCGGGGAGCTGTTTTTT.

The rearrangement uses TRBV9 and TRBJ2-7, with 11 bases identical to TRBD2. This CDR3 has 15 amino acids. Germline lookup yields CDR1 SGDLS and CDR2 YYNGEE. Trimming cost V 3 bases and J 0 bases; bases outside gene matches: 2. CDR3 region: CASSATSGGSYEQYF. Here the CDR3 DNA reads TGTGCCAGCAGCGCCACTAGCGGGGGCTCCTACGAGCAGTACTTC.

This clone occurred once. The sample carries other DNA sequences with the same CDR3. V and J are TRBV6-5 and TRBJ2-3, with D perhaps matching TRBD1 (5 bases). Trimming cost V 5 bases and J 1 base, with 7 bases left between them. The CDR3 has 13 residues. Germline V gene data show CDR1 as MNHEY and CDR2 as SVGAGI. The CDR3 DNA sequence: TGTGCCAGCAGTAAACAGGGCACAGATACGCAGTATTTT. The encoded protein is CASSKQGTDTQYF.

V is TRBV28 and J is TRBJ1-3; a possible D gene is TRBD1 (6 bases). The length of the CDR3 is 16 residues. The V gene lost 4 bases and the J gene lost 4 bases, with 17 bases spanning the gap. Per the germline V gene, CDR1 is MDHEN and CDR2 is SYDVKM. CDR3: CASSSPTGGQGNTIYF. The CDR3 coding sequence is TGTGCCAGCAGTTCGCCGACGGGGGGCCAGGGAAACACCATATATTTT.

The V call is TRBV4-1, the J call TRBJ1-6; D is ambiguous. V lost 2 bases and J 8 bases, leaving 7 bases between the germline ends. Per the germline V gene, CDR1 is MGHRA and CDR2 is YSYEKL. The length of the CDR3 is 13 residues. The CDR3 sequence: CASSQYSDSPLHF. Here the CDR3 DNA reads TGCGCCAGCAGCCAATACAGCGATTCACCCCTCCACTTT.

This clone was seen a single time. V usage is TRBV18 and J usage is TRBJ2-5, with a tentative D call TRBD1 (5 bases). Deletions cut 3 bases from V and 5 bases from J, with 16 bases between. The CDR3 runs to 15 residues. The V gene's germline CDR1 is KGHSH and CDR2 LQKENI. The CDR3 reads CASSPRQTWSETQYF. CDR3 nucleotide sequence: TGTGCCAGCTCACCCAGACAGACATGGTCTGAGACCCAGTACTTC.

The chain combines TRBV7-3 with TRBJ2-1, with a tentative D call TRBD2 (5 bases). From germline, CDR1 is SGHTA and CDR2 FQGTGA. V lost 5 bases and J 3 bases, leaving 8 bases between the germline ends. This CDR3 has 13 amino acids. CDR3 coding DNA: TGTGCCAGCAGCCACGGGGTCTACAATGAGCAGTTCTTC. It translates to CASSHGVYNEQFF.